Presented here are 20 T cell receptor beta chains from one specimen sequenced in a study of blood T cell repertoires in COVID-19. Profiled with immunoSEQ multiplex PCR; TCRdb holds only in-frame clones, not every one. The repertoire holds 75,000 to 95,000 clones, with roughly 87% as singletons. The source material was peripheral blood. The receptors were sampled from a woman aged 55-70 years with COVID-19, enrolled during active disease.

In DNA form, the CDR3 reads TGTGCCAGCAGCTTCCGGAGAGACACTGAAGCTTTCTTT. Residues: CASSFRRDTEAFF. The chain recombines TRBV5-8 with TRBJ1-1; no firm D call. This CDR3 is built from 13 residues. From germline, CDR1 is SGHTS and CDR2 YDEGEE. V was clipped by 2 bases and J by 3 bases, with 8 bases between them.

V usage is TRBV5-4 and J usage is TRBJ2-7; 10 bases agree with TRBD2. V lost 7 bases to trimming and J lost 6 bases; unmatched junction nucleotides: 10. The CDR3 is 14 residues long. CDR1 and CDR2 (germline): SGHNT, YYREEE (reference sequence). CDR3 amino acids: CASGTAGGAFEQYF. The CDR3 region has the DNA TGTGCCAGCGGAACAGCGGGGGGGGCCTTCGAGCAGTACTTC. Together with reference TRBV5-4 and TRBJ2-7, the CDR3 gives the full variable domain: ETGVTQSPTHLIKTRGQQVTLRCSSQSGHNTVSWYQQALGQGPQFIFQYYREEENGRGNFPPRFSGLQFPNYSSELNVNALELDDSALYLCASGTAGGAFEQYFGPGTRLTVT.

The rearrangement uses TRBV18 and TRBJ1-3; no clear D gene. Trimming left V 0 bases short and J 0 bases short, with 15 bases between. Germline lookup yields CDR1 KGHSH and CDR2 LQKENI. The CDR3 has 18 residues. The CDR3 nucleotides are TGTGCCAGCTCACCACCTTCCTTGTCGGCGGGCTCTGGAAACACCATATATTTT. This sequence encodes CASSPPSLSAGSGNTIYF.

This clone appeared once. CDR3 amino acids: CASSALGYGYTF. CDR3 DNA: TGCGCCAGCAGCGCCCTCGGCTATGGCTACACCTTC. This chain links TRBV5-1 with TRBJ1-2; no clear D gene. The CDR3 length is 12 residues. The germline V gene has CDR1 SGHRS and CDR2 YFSETQ. The V end lost 4 bases, the J end lost 4 bases, and 8 bases lay between the germline ends.

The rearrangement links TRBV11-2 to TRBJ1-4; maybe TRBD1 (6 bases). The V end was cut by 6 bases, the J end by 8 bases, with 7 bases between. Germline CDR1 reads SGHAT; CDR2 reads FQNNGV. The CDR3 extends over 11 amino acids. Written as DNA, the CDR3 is TGTGCCAGCAGGAGGGGGGAAAAACTGTTTTTT. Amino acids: CASRRGEKLFF. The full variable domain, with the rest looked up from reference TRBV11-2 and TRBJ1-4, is EAGVAQSPRYKIIEKRQSVAFWCNPISGHATLYWYQQILGQGPKLLIQFQNNGVVDDSQLPKDRFSAERLKGVDSTLKIQPAKLEDSAVYLCASRRGEKLFFGSGTQLSVL.

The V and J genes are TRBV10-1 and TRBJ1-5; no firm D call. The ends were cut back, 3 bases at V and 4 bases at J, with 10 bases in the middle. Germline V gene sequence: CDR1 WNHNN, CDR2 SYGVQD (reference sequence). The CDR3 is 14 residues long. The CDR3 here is CASSDGLPNQPQHF. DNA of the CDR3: TGCGCCAGCAGTGATGGGCTCCCTAATCAGCCCCAGCATTTT.

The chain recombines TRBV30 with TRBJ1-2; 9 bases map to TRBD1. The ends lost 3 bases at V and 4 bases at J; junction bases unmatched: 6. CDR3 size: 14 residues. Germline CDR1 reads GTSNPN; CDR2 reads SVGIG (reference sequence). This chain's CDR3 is CAWSLDRGVYGYTF. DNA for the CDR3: TGTGCCTGGAGCTTGGACAGGGGAGTCTATGGCTACACCTTC. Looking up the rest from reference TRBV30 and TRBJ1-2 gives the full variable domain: SQTIHQWPATLVQPVGSPLSLECTVEGTSNPNLYWYRQAAGRGLQLLFYSVGIGQISSEVPQNLSASRPQDRQFILSSKKLLLSDSGFYLCAWSLDRGVYGYTFGSGTRLTVV.

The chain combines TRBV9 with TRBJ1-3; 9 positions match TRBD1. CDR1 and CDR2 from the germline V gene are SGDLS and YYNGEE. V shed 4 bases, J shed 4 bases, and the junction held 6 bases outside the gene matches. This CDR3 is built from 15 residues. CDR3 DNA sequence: TGTGCCAGCAGCCCACAGGGGGCTACAGGAAACACCATATATTTT. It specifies CASSPQGATGNTIYF.

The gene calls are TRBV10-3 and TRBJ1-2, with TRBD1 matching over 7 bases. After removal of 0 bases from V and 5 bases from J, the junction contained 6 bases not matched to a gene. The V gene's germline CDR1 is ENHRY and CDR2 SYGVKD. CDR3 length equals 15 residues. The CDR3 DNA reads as TGTGCCATCAGTGAGTCAGGCAGGGGGAGTTATGGCTACACCTTC. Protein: CAISESGRGSYGYTF.

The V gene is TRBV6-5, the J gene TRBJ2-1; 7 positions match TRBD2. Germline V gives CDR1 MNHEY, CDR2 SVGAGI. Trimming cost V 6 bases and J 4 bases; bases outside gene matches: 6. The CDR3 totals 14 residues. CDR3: CASRWGGDYNEQFF. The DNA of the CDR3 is TGTGCCAGCAGGTGGGGGGGAGATTACAATGAGCAGTTCTTC.

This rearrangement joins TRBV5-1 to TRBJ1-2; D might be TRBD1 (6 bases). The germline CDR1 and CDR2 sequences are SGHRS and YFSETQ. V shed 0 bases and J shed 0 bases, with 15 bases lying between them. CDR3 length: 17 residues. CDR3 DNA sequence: TGCGCCAGCAGCTTGGCCTTGACAGGCAGGTCTAACTATGGCTACACCTTC. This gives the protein CASSLALTGRSNYGYTF.

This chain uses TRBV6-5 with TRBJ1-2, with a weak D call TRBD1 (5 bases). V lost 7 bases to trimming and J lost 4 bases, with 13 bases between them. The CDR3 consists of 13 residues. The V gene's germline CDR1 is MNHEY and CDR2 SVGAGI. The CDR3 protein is CASTNRQSYGYTF. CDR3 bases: TGTGCCAGCACCAACCGACAGAGCTATGGCTACACCTTC.

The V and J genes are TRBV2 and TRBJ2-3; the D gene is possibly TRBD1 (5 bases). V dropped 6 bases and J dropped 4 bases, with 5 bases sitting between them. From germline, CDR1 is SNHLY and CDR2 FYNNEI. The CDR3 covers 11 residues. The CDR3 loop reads CASRGADTQYF. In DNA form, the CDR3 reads TGTGCCAGCAGAGGGGCAGATACGCAGTATTTT. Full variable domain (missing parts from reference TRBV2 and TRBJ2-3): EPEVTQTPSHQVTQMGQEVILRCVPISNHLYFYWYRQILGQKVEFLVSFYNNEISEKSEIFDDQFSVERPDGSNFTLKIRSTKLEDSAMYFCASRGADTQYFGPGTRLTVL.

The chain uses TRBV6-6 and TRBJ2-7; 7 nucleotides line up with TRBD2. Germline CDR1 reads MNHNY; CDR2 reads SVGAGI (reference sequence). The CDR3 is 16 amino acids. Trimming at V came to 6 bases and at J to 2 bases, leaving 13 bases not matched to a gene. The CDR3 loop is CASSSPHPGRAYEQYF. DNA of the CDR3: TGTGCCAGCAGCTCCCCACATCCAGGGAGGGCCTACGAGCAGTACTTC.

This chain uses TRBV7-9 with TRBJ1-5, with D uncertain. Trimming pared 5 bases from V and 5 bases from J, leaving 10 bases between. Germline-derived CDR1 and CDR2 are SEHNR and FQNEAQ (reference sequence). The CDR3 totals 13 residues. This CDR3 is CASSASADQPQHF. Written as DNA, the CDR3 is TGTGCCAGCAGCGCTTCGGCGGATCAGCCCCAGCATTTT.

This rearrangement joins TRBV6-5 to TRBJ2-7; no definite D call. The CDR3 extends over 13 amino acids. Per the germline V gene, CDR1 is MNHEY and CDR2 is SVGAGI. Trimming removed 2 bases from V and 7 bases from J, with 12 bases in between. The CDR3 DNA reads TGTGCCAGCAGTTACACTCCTGTCTCGGAGCAGTACTTC. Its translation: CASSYTPVSEQYF.

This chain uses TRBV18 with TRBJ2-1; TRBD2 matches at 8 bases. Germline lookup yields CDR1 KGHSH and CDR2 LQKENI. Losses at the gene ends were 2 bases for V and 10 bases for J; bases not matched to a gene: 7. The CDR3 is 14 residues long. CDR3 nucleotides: TGTGCCAGCTCACCATTCGGGGGGGCCGGGGAGCAGTTCTTC. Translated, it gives CASSPFGGAGEQFF. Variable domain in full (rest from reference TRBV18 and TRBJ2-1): NAGVMQNPRHLVRRRGQEARLRCSPMKGHSHVYWYRQLPEEGLKFMVYLQKENIIDESGMPKERFSAEFPKEGPSILRIQQVVRGDSAAYFCASSPFGGAGEQFFGPGTRLTVL.

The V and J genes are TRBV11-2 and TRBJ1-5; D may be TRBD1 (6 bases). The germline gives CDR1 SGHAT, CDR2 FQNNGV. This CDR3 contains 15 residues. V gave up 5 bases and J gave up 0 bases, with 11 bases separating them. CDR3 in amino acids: CASSLGQYSNQPQHF. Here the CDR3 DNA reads TGTGCCAGCAGCCTAGGACAGTATAGCAATCAGCCCCAGCATTTT. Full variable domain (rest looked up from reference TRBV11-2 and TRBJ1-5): EAGVAQSPRYKIIEKRQSVAFWCNPISGHATLYWYQQILGQGPKLLIQFQNNGVVDDSQLPKDRFSAERLKGVDSTLKIQPAKLEDSAVYLCASSLGQYSNQPQHFGDGTRLSIL.

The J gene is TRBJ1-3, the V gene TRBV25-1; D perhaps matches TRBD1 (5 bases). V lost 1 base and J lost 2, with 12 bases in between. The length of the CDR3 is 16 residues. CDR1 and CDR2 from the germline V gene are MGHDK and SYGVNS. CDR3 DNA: TGTGCCAGCAGTGAATCTCTGCTAGGGGCTGGAAACACCATATATTTT. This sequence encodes CASSESLLGAGNTIYF.

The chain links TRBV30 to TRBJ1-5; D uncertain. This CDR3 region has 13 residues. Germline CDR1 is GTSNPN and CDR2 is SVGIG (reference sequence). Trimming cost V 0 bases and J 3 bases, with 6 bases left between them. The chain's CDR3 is CAWSVRFNQPQHF. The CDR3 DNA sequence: TGTGCCTGGAGTGTTCGGTTCAATCAGCCCCAGCATTTT.